The 30 T cell receptor beta chains below all came from one sample that was sequenced in a study of CD4 and CD8 cells across lung adenocarcinoma regions. MiXCR, applied by TCRdb to the PCR reads, yields one record per CDR3 protein. The sample yields 2,000 to 3,000 distinct CDR3 sequences, about 68% seen once. Sample: CD4+ T cells from the center of a lung tumor. The source is a female donor with lung adenocarcinoma. The CD4 and CD8 labels of this study may be unreliable.

On this clonotype: The conserved closing phenylalanine or tryptophan is absent in this CDR3, likely reflecting a read error. The chain links TRBV6-1 to TRBJ2-1; 13 bases fit TRBD2. Germline V lookup: CDR1 MNHNS, CDR2 SASEGT. There are 16 residues in the CDR3. Unmatched junction bases numbered 12, after V lost 7 bases and J lost 9 bases. The CDR3 sequence: CASTRLAGGPGAEQFL. The CDR3 DNA follows: TGTGCCAGCACCAGACTAGCGGGAGGCCCGGGGGCTGAGCAGTTCTTA.

V is TRBV7-2 and J is TRBJ2-5; D is possibly TRBD2 (7 bases). The J call may be in error: the DNA end matches TRBJ2-7 better. In germline, CDR1 is SGHTA, CDR2 FQGNSA. The CDR3 extends over 16 amino acids. The DNA for the CDR3 is TGTGCCAGCTCCATTGGGGTGGGGGGGGCGTACTACGAGCAGTACTTC. Translation gives CASSIGVGGAYYEQYF.

This chain links TRBV6-1 with TRBJ2-1, with no clear D. The tail of the sequence fits TRBJ2-7 better, so the J call may be wrong. Germline values: CDR1 MNHNS, CDR2 SASEGT. CDR3 length: 11 residues. CDR3 sequence reads: CASRDNYEQYF. The CDR3 DNA reads as TGTGCCAGCAGGGATAACTACGAGCAGTACTTC.

This clonotype showed up just a few times. The chain combines TRBV10-2 with TRBJ2-3; weak D call: TRBD2 (6 bases). Between the trimmed V and J ends, which lost 0 bases and 2 bases, there was a span of 15 bases. The germline gives CDR1 WSHSY, CDR2 SAAADI. CDR3 size: 17 residues. CDR3 residues: CASSESTRGRFTDTQYF. CDR3 nucleotide sequence: TGCGCCAGCAGTGAGTCGACTCGGGGGAGGTTCACAGATACGCAGTATTTT.

The rearrangement joins TRBV12-3 or TRBV12-4 to TRBJ2-5, with D tentatively TRBD2 (7 bases). V shed 1 base and J shed 11 bases, with 26 bases lying between them. This CDR3 contains 17 residues. The CDR3 spells CASSLGGGLDLYNEQYF. For the CDR3, the DNA is TGTGCCAGCAGTTTAGGGGGGGGGCTAGACCTCTACAATGAGCAGTACTTC.

This clonotype was observed once. This chain joins TRBV12-3 or TRBV12-4 and TRBJ2-6; possible D gene TRBD1, 6 bases. V was shortened by 5 bases and J by 2 bases, with 10 bases between the two germline ends. There are 15 residues in the CDR3. CDR3 sequence (DNA): TGTGCCAGCAGTCTTCGACAGGCTGGGGCCAACGTCCTGACTTTC. It yields the protein CASSLRQAGANVLTF.

J is TRBJ2-3 and V is TRBV7-2, with 9 nucleotides matching TRBD2. The germline V gene encodes CDR1 SGHTA and CDR2 FQGNSA. The junction had 7 bases not matched to a gene; V was cut back by 4 bases and J by 5 bases. The CDR3 is 15 amino acids. The CDR3 DNA reads TGTGCCAGCAGCTATCGCGGGGGGGCGGGAGATACGCAGTATTTT. As protein: CASSYRGGAGDTQYF.

The V call is TRBV11-2, the J call TRBJ2-7; 7 bases map to TRBD2. The CDR3 loop spans 15 amino acids. Looked up from germline, CDR1 is SGHAT and CDR2 is FQNNGV. J gave up 2 bases and V 3 bases, and 7 bases lay outside the gene matches. The CDR3 sequence is CASSFTAGVTYEQYF. DNA of the CDR3: TGTGCCAGCAGCTTTACGGCGGGGGTAACCTACGAGCAGTACTTC.

The rearrangement joins TRBV7-2 to TRBJ2-1; no clear D gene. Per the germline V gene, CDR1 is SGHTA and CDR2 is FQGNSA. Trimming left V 5 bases short and J 8 bases short, with 16 bases between. The CDR3 is 14 residues long. This chain's CDR3 is CASSRVVRADEQFF. The DNA of the CDR3 is TGTGCCAGCAGCCGCGTCGTCCGGGCGGATGAGCAGTTCTTC.

The chain recombines TRBV6-1 with TRBJ2-7; D might be TRBD1 (6 bases). The CDR3 is made up of 14 amino acids. Germline V gives CDR1 MNHNS, CDR2 SASEGT. V lost 6 bases, J lost 1 base, and 13 bases lay in between. CDR3 nucleotide sequence: TGTGCCAGCAGACTACAGGGCCGATCCTACGAGCAGTACTTC. Translation gives CASRLQGRSYEQYF.

Regarding this clonotype: A junction end diverges from the germline sequence, so it may reflect a read error. The chain recombines TRBV7-7 with TRBJ2-3, with no clear D. Germline V lookup: CDR1 SSHAT, CDR2 FNYEAQ (reference sequence). The CDR3 covers 13 residues. The CDR3 protein is CASSLIRTDTQYF. The CDR3 DNA follows: TGTGCTAGCAGCTTGATACGCACAGATACGCAGTATTTT.

The chain has TRBV6-1 and TRBJ2-1, with a weak D call TRBD2 (5 bases). V was clipped by 6 bases and J by 5 bases, with 20 bases between them. The CDR3 covers 16 residues. Germline values: CDR1 MNHNS, CDR2 SASEGT. The CDR3 here is CASSKGPRGVHNEQFF. The CDR3 DNA is TGTGCCAGCAGCAAAGGGCCCCGGGGAGTCCACAATGAGCAGTTCTTC.

This chain links TRBV6-1 with TRBJ2-3, with TRBD2 identical over 8 bases. J lost 4 bases, V lost 6 bases, and 6 bases had no gene match. CDR1 MNHNS and CDR2 SASEGT come from the germline V gene. This CDR3 comprises 14 residues. CDR3 protein: CASRSGGGSDTQYF. CDR3 DNA: TGTGCCAGCAGGTCGGGGGGGGGATCAGATACGCAGTATTTT.

This chain connects TRBV7-6 to TRBJ2-5, with TRBD2 matching 12 bases. Matching the DNA end better, TRBJ2-7 makes the J call doubtful. Looked up from germline, CDR1 is SGHVS and CDR2 is FNYEAQ. The CDR3 runs 15 residues. CDR3 sequence reads: CASSPSSGRAGEQYF. CDR3 coding DNA: TGTGCCAGCAGCCCCTCTAGCGGGAGGGCCGGCGAGCAGTACTTC.

This sequence joins TRBV7-8 and TRBJ2-5; D is undetermined. The DNA end is a closer match to TRBJ2-7, so the J assignment may be wrong. The germline V gene has CDR1 SGHVS and CDR2 FQNEAQ. CDR3 length equals 14 residues. This CDR3 is CASSSRARSHEQYF. The DNA of the CDR3 is TGTGCCAGCAGCTCCCGGGCACGGAGCCACGAGCAGTACTTC.

Details on this clonotype: Lacking the conserved final phenylalanine or tryptophan, this CDR3 likely reflects a read error. J is TRBJ2-7 and V is TRBV12-3 or TRBV12-4; D gene ambiguous. The DNA end is more similar to TRBJ2-5, so the J call may be wrong. CDR3 size: 14 residues. CDR3 sequence: CASSLPQSQETQYL. CDR3 nucleotide sequence: TGTGCCAGCAGTTTACCCCAGTCCCAAGAGACCCAGTACTTA.

This clonotype was found a few times. The chain recombines TRBV3-1 with TRBJ2-1, with 8 bases identical to TRBD2. CDR1 is LGHDT, CDR2 YNNKEL, per germline (reference sequence). V gave up 5 bases and J gave up 9 bases; unmatched junction bases: 12. The CDR3 totals 15 residues. CDR3 sequence reads: CASSARAGAGGEQFF. In DNA, the CDR3 is TGTGCCAGCAGCGCCCGTGCGGGGGCGGGGGGTGAGCAGTTCTTC.

The chain uses TRBV6-1 and TRBJ2-5; 9 bases fit TRBD1. Per the germline V gene, CDR1 is MNHNS and CDR2 is SASEGT. V gave up 1 base and J gave up 9 bases; unmatched junction bases: 9. There are 15 residues in the CDR3. For the CDR3, the DNA is TGTGCCAGCAGTGAAGGAATGGGACAGGGTGTCGCCCAGTACTTC. This gives the protein CASSEGMGQGVAQYF.

This rearrangement joins TRBV6-1 to TRBJ2-1; 7 nucleotides agree with TRBD2. The DNA end is more similar to TRBJ2-5, so the J call may be wrong. CDR3 length equals 14 residues. Germline-derived CDR1 and CDR2 are MNHNS and SASEGT. CDR3 amino acids: CASSEGGSQETQYF. In DNA form, the CDR3 reads TGTGCCAGCAGTGAAGGCGGGAGCCAAGAGACCCAGTACTTC.

This clonotype was observed a few times. The gene calls are TRBV6-1 and TRBJ2-2; possible D gene TRBD2, 5 bases. Trimming took 3 bases from V and 1 from J, leaving 9 bases between them. This CDR3 is 15 amino acids long. Germline V lookup: CDR1 MNHNS, CDR2 SASEGT. This CDR3 is CASSEGSGNTGELFF. Here the CDR3 DNA reads TGTGCCAGCAGTGAGGGGAGCGGGAACACCGGGGAGCTGTTTTTT.

The chain employs TRBV10-2 and TRBJ1-1, with D unclear. Germline values: CDR1 WSHSY, CDR2 SAAADI. V was pared by 6 bases and J by 4 bases, with 12 bases between. CDR3 length: 13 residues. CDR3 in amino acids: CASRFRAGTEAFF. The DNA for the CDR3 is TGCGCCAGCAGATTCCGGGCGGGCACTGAAGCTTTCTTT.

The rearrangement uses TRBV6-1 and TRBJ2-5; the D is unclear. Germline V gene sequence: CDR1 MNHNS, CDR2 SASEGT. This CDR3 region has 13 residues. Trimming cost V 9 bases and J 5 bases, with 16 bases left between them. CDR3 sequence reads: CARSTAPGETQYF. For the CDR3, the DNA is TGTGCCAGATCTACGGCTCCCGGTGAGACCCAGTACTTC.

Turning to this clonotype: An end of the junction does not agree with germline; a read error may underlie this. The J gene is TRBJ2-1, the V gene TRBV6-1; 9 bases agree with TRBD1. CDR1 MNHNS and CDR2 SASEGT come from the germline V gene. The CDR3 covers 15 residues. In DNA form, the CDR3 reads TGTGCCAGCAGGGCCGGACAGGGGAACTCCGGTGAGCAGTTTTTC. It specifies CASRAGQGNSGEQFF.

This clonotype was observed a few times. This sequence joins TRBV6-1 and TRBJ2-1; TRBD2 agrees at 13 bases. Germline values: CDR1 MNHNS, CDR2 SASEGT. V was pared by 5 bases and J by 4 bases, with 2 bases of the junction left unmatched. The CDR3 is made up of 15 amino acids. CDR3 nucleotide sequence: TGTGCCAGCAGTCCGGGACTAGCGGGGTACAATGAGCAGTTCTTC. It translates to CASSPGLAGYNEQFF.

In this sample, this clonotype is large. The V and J genes are TRBV6-1 and TRBJ2-1, with 14 bases that match TRBD2. With 10 bases clipped from V and 5 bases from J, the junction kept 13 bases outside the gene matches. Germline values: CDR1 MNHNS, CDR2 SASEGT. The CDR3 runs 17 residues. The CDR3 sequence is CATKGLAGVRVDNEQFF. The CDR3 DNA follows: TGTGCCACCAAGGGACTAGCGGGAGTACGCGTCGACAATGAGCAGTTCTTC.

This chain joins TRBV7-2 and TRBJ2-1; no clear D. The germline V gene has CDR1 SGHTA and CDR2 FQGNSA. The CDR3 loop spans 14 amino acids. V was cut by 5 bases and J by 10 bases, with 18 bases left in between. CDR3 nucleotide sequence: TGTGCCAGCAGCCCTACTGGCGCATCTGGCGAGCAGTTCTTC. Its protein is CASSPTGASGEQFF.

In its sample, this clonotype was seen a few times. This sequence joins TRBV3-1 and TRBJ2-1, with 8 bases fitting TRBD2. The V and J ends lost 4 bases and 7 bases, in that order; junction bases with no gene match: 12. The CDR3 has 16 residues. The germline gives CDR1 LGHDT, CDR2 YNNKEL (reference sequence). The CDR3 loop reads CASSLRTGGGRNEQFF. Here the CDR3 DNA reads TGTGCCAGCAGCCTTCGAACGGGCGGGGGGAGGAATGAGCAGTTCTTC.

J is TRBJ1-5 and V is TRBV12-3 or TRBV12-4, with D possibly matching TRBD1 (5 bases). The V end lost 5 bases, the J end lost 0 bases, and 17 bases lay between the germline ends. CDR3 length: 17 amino acids. The CDR3 loop is CASSRSVGHSSNQPQHF. CDR3 DNA: TGTGCCAGCAGTCGGTCGGTCGGACACTCTAGCAATCAGCCCCAGCATTTT.

J is TRBJ2-5 and V is TRBV6-1; the match to TRBD2 covers 7 bases. Germline V gives CDR1 MNHNS, CDR2 SASEGT. The CDR3 length is 15 residues. V trimming: 5 bases; J trimming: 4 bases; junction bases outside the gene matches: 10. CDR3 nucleotide sequence: TGTGCCAGCAGTCGGGTTCCTAGCGGCAGAGAGACCCAGTACTTC. As protein: CASSRVPSGRETQYF.

This clonotype was picked up a small number of times. The chain joins TRBV7-6 to TRBJ2-1; 9 bases fit TRBD2. The end of the DNA is better explained by TRBJ2-7, so the J call may be wrong. The germline gives CDR1 SGHVS, CDR2 FNYEAQ. This CDR3 is built from 15 residues. The CDR3 sequence is CASSLSSGAHYEQYF. The CDR3, as DNA: TGTGCCAGCAGCTTATCTAGCGGGGCCCACTACGAGCAGTACTTC.